This T cell receptor (beta chain) was obtained from a study of Japanese encephalitis immunity and Zika vaccine responses (dated by TCRdb to 2020 to 2022). In the study overall: Each included participant got alum-adjuvanted ZPIV three times, at weeks 0, 4 and 28, with every dose being 5.0 ug. Some 12 participants were given two doses of JEV vaccine (IXIARO) 28 days apart, two to three months before the first ZPIV dose. One dose of YFV vaccine (YF-VAX) was administered before ZPIV to some eleven participants, and nine or ten participants were flavivirus-naive. About six representative participants from each pre-vaccination group were selected for TCR sequencing, using samples from week 0 (after pre-vaccination and before ZPIV) and week 52. In addition, the TCR repertoires of a few flavivirus-naive individuals were analyzed at weeks 2, 6 and 52 after ZPIV vaccination began. For stimulations, either ZIKV structural-protein peptide pools divided into flavivirus-conserved and non-conserved sets or JEV or YFV peptides matching the pre-vaccination were used. The ZIKV peptides, 15-mers that overlapped by 11 residues, were chosen for containing NetMHCpan/NetMHCII-predicted epitopes with affinity below 50 nM. The study tested whether prior Japanese encephalitis virus (JEV) or yellow fever virus (YFV) vaccination shaped CD4 T cell responses to the Zika vaccine.

After labeling with CellTrace CFSE, PBMCs were cultured for around six days in RPMI containing approximately 8% human serum along with peptide pools, each at approximately 1 ug/mL. Enrolled adults were healthy and seronegative for ZIKV, JEV, YFV, DENV and WNV by microneutralization screening. Samples were obtained from a phase 1, double-blinded, randomized, placebo-controlled trial of an alum-adjuvanted Zika purified-inactivated virus (ZPIV) vaccine. Peripheral blood mononuclear cells were isolated using a standard procedure and kept frozen in liquid nitrogen until needed. Library method: 5' RACE. TCRbeta libraries were pooled in proportion to their sorted cell numbers before sequencing. Total RNA from sorted cells was extracted with RNAzol RT, and cDNA was made with an oligo(dT) primer and a template-switching oligo. The TCRbeta V-CDR3-J region was PCR-amplified with Kapa HiFi using a SMARTer oligo primer and a TCRbeta constant-region primer. Illumina adaptors and sample-specific index barcodes were added in a second PCR, followed by HighPrep bead cleanup and Bioanalyzer confirmation of a band of roughly 650 bp. Libraries were sequenced on an Illumina MiSeq with 2x151 bp paired-end reads. The study's own analysis went as follows. Reads were demultiplexed with an in-house Java program, and TCRbeta annotations were assigned and clonotypes were counted with MiXCR. Repertoire overlap used Morisita-Horn indices from the R package vegan, with UPGMA clustering and Circos plots of recurring clonotypes. Shannon diversity and richness were normalized to the maximum possible value based on input cell numbers, so that values between 0 and 1 were obtained. CDR3beta sequences were aligned with MUSCLE, distances were computed with SeqinR, and multidimensional scaling was plotted in R. TCRdb applied fastp at Q25 and MiXCR to the public reads, then kept only in-frame beta chains. Duplicate CDR3 protein sequences are folded into a single record with the most common DNA and genes. The V and J calls shown here were made by TCRdb, not taken from the authors' results. The sample table shows about 270 distinct CDR3 sequences, and around 3.3% are seen once. The top ten clones comprise about 18% of the sample.

Including the terminal cysteine and phenylalanine, the CDR3 comprises 15 residues. The CDR3 DNA has 45 bases and is translated from base 1. At the junction V is shortened by 6 bases and J by 2 bases; bases outside the gene matches: 4. CDR1 LGHNA and CDR2 YSLEER were looked up in the germline V gene. This clonotype is categorized as large (0.1 to 1%). No base-level quality is on record; no much larger clone is a single base apart. The research as a whole found: JEV-pre-vaccinated donors showed higher repertoire similarity across time-points and stimulations than YFV-pre-vaccinated donors, indicating more clonotypes common to ZIKV and JEV stimulation. The samples grouped by participant and showed no similarity across individuals, which suggests that no public TCRs were detected. In JEV-pre-vaccinated donors, the repertoire richness of CD4 T cells responding to conserved ZIKV epitopes decreased significantly after ZPIV. CD8 T cell responses to ZIKV peptide pools were of very low magnitude and seen in only a few individuals. The analysis covered only a subset of trial participants who had three doses and adequate samples, rather than the whole vaccinated cohort. The individual peptides behind the cross-reactive responses were not identified because limits on sample size made peptide-pool deconvolution impossible.

This TCR was recovered from an adult man who received an inactivated Zika virus vaccine. Source: antigen-activated CD8+ T cells from blood, cultured, taken during a Zika inactivated vaccine study. The chain is made from TRBV4-3 and TRBJ2-1, and 10 junctional nucleotides match TRBD2. The nucleotide sequence is given as TGCGCCAGCAGTATTAGCGGGGGGACCTACAATGAGCAGTTCTTC. It encodes CASSISGGTYNEQFF.